One sample yielded the 8 T cell receptor beta chains listed below, sequenced in a study of T cell responses to AZD1222 COVID-19 vaccine. Sequenced by immunoSEQ multiplex PCR; TCRdb stores in-frame clones only, minus some. There are some 86,000 clones in the sample; 80% occur only once, and approximately 22% lies in the top ten. The sequenced sample was peripheral blood, obtained on day 0 of AZD1222 vaccination. The origin of the receptors is an adult in good health.

This chain joins TRBV5-4 and TRBJ2-2; D not resolved. The germline V gene encodes CDR1 SGHNT and CDR2 YYREEE (reference sequence). The CDR3 consists of 14 residues. V dropped 1 base and J dropped 11 bases, with 15 bases sitting between them. The CDR3 is CASSLMGPPSELFF. DNA of the CDR3: TGTGCCAGCAGCTTGATGGGCCCACCCAGCGAGCTGTTTTTT.

The rearrangement uses TRBV7-2 and TRBJ2-1; the D is unclear. The CDR3 spans 15 residues. Germline loops: CDR1 SGHTA, CDR2 FQGNSA. Trimming removed 2 bases at V and 7 bases at J, with 15 bases between. CDR3 sequence reads: CASSLRLPPLNEQFF. CDR3 DNA: TGTGCCAGCAGCTTAAGGTTGCCCCCCCTGAATGAGCAGTTCTTC. Based on the CDR3 plus reference TRBV7-2 and TRBJ2-1, the full variable domain is GAGVSQSPSNKVTEKGKDVELRCDPISGHTALYWYRQSLGQGLEFLIYFQGNSAPDKSGLPSDRFSAERTGGSVSTLTIQRTQQEDSAVYLCASSLRLPPLNEQFFGPGTRLTVL.

The V gene is TRBV6-1, the J gene TRBJ1-5; no clear D gene. This CDR3 region has 15 residues. Looked up from germline, CDR1 is MNHNS and CDR2 is SASEGT. V lost 1 base to trimming and J lost 0 bases, with 7 bases between them. The CDR3 region is CASSEGRLSNQPQHF. Here the CDR3 DNA reads TGTGCCAGCAGTGAAGGTCGTCTTAGCAATCAGCCCCAGCATTTT.

The chain has TRBV30 and TRBJ1-1, with no clear D. Trimming left V 0 bases short and J 4 bases short, with 9 bases between. CDR3 length: 13 residues. Germline V lookup: CDR1 GTSNPN, CDR2 SVGIG (reference sequence). For the CDR3, the DNA is TGTGCCTGGAGTGTCTCCAGGTCCACTGAAGCTTTCTTT. It codes for CAWSVSRSTEAFF.

This clone was seen only once. The CDR3 DNA reads as TGCGCCAGCAGTTTAGCGGGCGATACAGATACGCAGTATTTT. Its translation is CASSLAGDTDTQYF. The chain combines TRBV5-1 with TRBJ2-3, with 7 positions matching TRBD2. V trimming: 5 bases; J trimming: 3 bases; junction bases outside the gene matches: 6. Germline CDR1 and CDR2: SGHRS and YFSETQ. The CDR3 is 14 residues long.

The genes are TRBV11-2 and TRBJ2-3, with TRBD2 matching 10 bases. The V and J ends lost 1 base and 12 bases, in that order; junction bases with no gene match: 10. Germline V gene data show CDR1 as SGHAT and CDR2 as FQNNGV. This CDR3 is 15 amino acids long. CDR3 region: CASSLGGPGLAPQYF. CDR3 coding DNA: TGTGCCAGCAGCTTAGGCGGTCCGGGACTAGCGCCACAGTATTTT.

This clone was seen a handful of times. This chain connects TRBV18 to TRBJ1-2; D unclear. The CDR3 loop spans 12 amino acids. CDR1 is KGHSH, CDR2 LQKENI, per germline. Trimming left V 6 bases short and J 4 bases short, with 9 bases between. CDR3 sequence (DNA): TGTGCCAGCTCCGGCATGTCCTATGGCTACACCTTC. Translated: CASSGMSYGYTF.

The V call is TRBV5-6, the J call TRBJ1-1, with a tentative D call TRBD1 (5 bases). The V end was cut by 7 bases, the J end by 1 base, with 11 bases between. The length of the CDR3 is 13 residues. CDR1 and CDR2 from the germline V gene are SGHDT and YYEEEE. This CDR3 is CASDRGANTEAFF. The DNA of the CDR3 is TGTGCCAGCGACCGGGGCGCGAACACTGAAGCTTTCTTT.